This is a list of T cell receptor beta chains from one sample in a study of blood T cell repertoires in COVID-19. Here immunoSEQ multiplex PCR was the method, and the copy in TCRdb shows in-frame clones only, minus some. The sample yields 230,000 or so clones, 86% seen once. The sequenced sample consisted of PBMCs or T cells enriched from blood (not recorded which). The receptors originated from a woman between 35 and 50 years old with acute COVID-19. Each CDR3 is given with its conserved first and last residue. A D gene is named only where the DNA matches it firmly. Clone sizes are given selectively: once, few, many, or a class where the clone is expanded.

abundance,j_gene,v_gene,d_gene,CDR3nt,CDR3aa
.,TRBJ2-3,TRBV5-1,.,TGCGCCAGCAGCTTGGTAGCAGGGAGCACAGATACGCAGTATTTT,CASSLVAGSTDTQYF
.,TRBJ1-1,TRBV7-2,TRBD1,TGTGCCAGCAGCGTCCTTCCGGGACAGGGGGCGGACAGCACTGAAGCTTTCTTT,CASSVLPGQGADSTEAFF
once,TRBJ1-2,TRBV11-1,TRBD1,TGTGCCAGCAGCGCGAACAGGGGGGAGAAGGGCTACACCTTC,CASSANRGEKGYTF
.,TRBJ1-2,TRBV6-1,.,TGTGCCAGCAGAGAAGGGGGAGGGGTCAACTATGGCTACACCTTC,CASREGGGVNYGYTF
.,TRBJ1-6,TRBV10-3,.,TGTGCCATCAGTGAGGACAGCTCCTATAATTCACCCCTCCACTTT,CAISEDSSYNSPLHF
once,TRBJ2-7,TRBV1,.,TGCACCAGCAGCCAGCCGACTAGCGGGGGAAGCTACGAGCAGTACTTC,CTSSQPTSGGSYEQYF
.,TRBJ1-5,TRBV2,.,TGTGCCAGCACCATAACTGGGCCCCAGCATTTT,CASTITGPQHF
.,TRBJ2-2,TRBV20-1,TRBD1,TGCAGTGCTAGTTTGGACAGGTCCGACGGGGAGCTGTTTTTT,CSASLDRSDGELFF
.,TRBJ1-6,TRBV7-8,.,TGTGCCAGCAGCTTAGTGGGGGACGACAGGCTCAATTCACCCCTCCACTTT,CASSLVGDDRLNSPLHF
once,TRBJ1-5,TRBV19,.,TGTGCCAGTAGTATCACGGGACAACGGTCGAGGCATCAGCCCCAGCATTTT,CASSITGQRSRHQPQHF
.,TRBJ1-1,TRBV29-1,.,TGCAGCGTCCGGGACACCCTAATGAACACTGAAGCTTTCTTT,CSVRDTLMNTEAFF
.,TRBJ2-2,TRBV2,.,TGTGCCAGCAGTGAAATAGGGACATCTCACCGGGAGCTGTTTTTT,CASSEIGTSHRELFF
.,TRBJ1-4,TRBV11-2,.,TGTGCCAGCAGCGAGGGCAATAGGGAAAAACTGTTTTTT,CASSEGNREKLFF
.,TRBJ2-2,TRBV11-2,.,TGTGCCAGCAGCCCGCGGGGGCTGAACACCGGGGAGCTGTTTTTT,CASSPRGLNTGELFF